This TCR beta chain was obtained from a study of T cell responses to AZD1222 COVID-19 vaccine. Regarding the study as a whole: Seropositive status at baseline applied to only a handful of AZD1222 recipients.

Some second doses came at about 4 weeks and others at about 12 weeks; these were pooled. Using immunoSEQ multiplex PCR, the repertoire was profiled, and TCRdb retains in-frame clones only, with some absent. This sample has more than 80,000 clones; less than 95% occur once, and the top ten carry around 7.6%. V was trimmed by 6 bases and J by 10 bases, leaving 15 bases between them. The CDR3 spans 12 residues. In the case of this clone: Its antigen is not known.

The sequenced sample was peripheral blood, obtained 28 days after the second AZD1222 dose. The source of this sequence is an adult who received the AZD1222 COVID-19 vaccine. V is TRBV12-3 or TRBV12-4 and J is TRBJ2-5; D not certain. The CDR3 loop is CASRDGQVNQYF. The CDR3 DNA reads as TGTGCCAGCAGGGATGGGCAGGTGAACCAGTACTTC.